This record concerns one T cell receptor beta chain sequence. Its specificity is unknown. Profiling relied on immunoSEQ multiplex PCR, and the TCRdb table lists in-frame clones only, not all of them. The data show just over 14,000 clones, with 91% seen just once and 5% to 6.5% held by the top ten. Regarding time point: newly diagnosed, previously untreated cHL patient sample. The study isolated CD8+ T cells from thawed PBMCs by magnetic negative selection. These data are taken from a study of PD-1 blockade in classical Hodgkin lymphoma. Whole-study findings and limits: Relapsed/refractory patients reportedly had the lowest baseline TCR diversity, below newly diagnosed patients, who were below healthy donors.

The CDR3 length is 19 residues. This sequence originates from a human donor with classical Hodgkin lymphoma. Input material: CD8+ T cells from blood. The chain joins TRBV21-1 to TRBJ2-1; the table assigns TRBD2, which was not confirmed against the DNA. TRBV21-1 is a listed pseudogene. The CDR3 is CASSKGGLAGDRSYNEQFF. For the CDR3, the DNA is TGTGCCAGCAGCAAAGGGGGGCTAGCGGGAGATAGGTCCTACAATGAGCAGTTCTTC.